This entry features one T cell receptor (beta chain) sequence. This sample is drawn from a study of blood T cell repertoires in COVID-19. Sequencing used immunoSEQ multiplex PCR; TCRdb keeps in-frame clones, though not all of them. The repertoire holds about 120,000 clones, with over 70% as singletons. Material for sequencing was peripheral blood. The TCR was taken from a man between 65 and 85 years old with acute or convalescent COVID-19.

The chain's CDR3 is CATSVRLAGGLRNEQFF. CDR3 DNA: TGTGCCACCAGTGTAAGACTAGCGGGGGGGCTGAGGAATGAGCAGTTCTTC. The chain joins TRBV24-1 to TRBJ2-1; 14 positions match TRBD2. Trimming took 5 bases from V and 7 from J; bases not matched to a gene: 9. The germline CDR1 and CDR2 sequences are KGHDR and SFDVKD. CDR3 length equals 17 residues.